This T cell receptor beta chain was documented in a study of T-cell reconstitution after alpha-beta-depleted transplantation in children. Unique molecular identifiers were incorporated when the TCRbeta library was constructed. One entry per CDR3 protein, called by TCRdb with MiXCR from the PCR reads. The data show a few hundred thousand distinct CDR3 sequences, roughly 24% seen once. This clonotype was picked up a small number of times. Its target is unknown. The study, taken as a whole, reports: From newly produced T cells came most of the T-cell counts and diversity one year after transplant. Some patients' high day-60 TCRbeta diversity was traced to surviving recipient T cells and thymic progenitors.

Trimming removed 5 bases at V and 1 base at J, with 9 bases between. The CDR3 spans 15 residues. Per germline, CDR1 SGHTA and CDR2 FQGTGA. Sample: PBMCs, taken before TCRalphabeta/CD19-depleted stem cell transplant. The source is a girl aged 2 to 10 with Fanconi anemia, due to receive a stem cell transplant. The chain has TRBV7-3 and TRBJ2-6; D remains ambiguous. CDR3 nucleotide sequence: TGTGCCAGCAGCCCTCTTCGATCTGGGGCCAACGTCCTGACTTTC. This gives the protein CASSPLRSGANVLTF.